This T cell receptor (beta chain) came from a study of T cell responses to AZD1222 COVID-19 vaccine (dated by TCRdb to 2020 to 2023). Regarding the study in general: Because spike-specific TCR depth and breadth did not differ between the two schedules, AZD1222 recipients who got a second dose at roughly 4 weeks were pooled with those who got a second dose at roughly 12 weeks. TCR sequencing covered 233 trial participants: some 210 given two doses of AZD1222 and 26 given two doses of MenACWY control vaccine. Trial participants were enrolled by age into 18-55, 56-69 and 70-plus year subgroups, with about 150, 28 and 57 TCR-sequenced participants respectively. Beyond this particular receptor, the publication reports: Spike-specific TCR breadth and depth rose significantly after two AZD1222 doses compared with day 0 and with MenACWY recipients. In the small 56-69-year group, the increase in depth fell short of significance, most likely because of low power. Conclusions about previously exposed vaccinees were limited because only 5 or 6 AZD1222 recipients were SARS-CoV-2 seropositive at baseline. Because no day 14 peak-response samples were available, repertoires were characterized only after the peak T cell response. The whole spike protein was spanned by vaccine-associated CD4 TCRs, and dominant responses were seen in regions 160-218 and 743-854. Reportedly, close to half of the unique spike-specific TCRs recognized epitopes lying outside the regions that are mutated in the B.1.351 and B.1.1.7 variants. Most participants were white British and females outnumbered males, and the authors suggested that clonal diversity may have been underestimated.

CDR1 and CDR2 were assigned from the germline V gene (reference sequence) as MNHEY and SMNVEV. The CDR3 runs 15 residues from the cysteine to the phenylalanine. Here the CDR3 DNA is all that survives: 45 bases in frame from base 1. V loses 5 bases at its end and J loses 7 bases; junction bases beyond the gene matches: 8. The CDR3 regions of human TCRbeta chains were subjected to immunosequencing. The original methods were these. Repertoire TCRs were checked for matches against a reference library of SARS-CoV-2-specific TCRs that had been generated using the MIRA antigen-specificity platform. Breadth was defined as the fraction of unique TCRs that were SARS-CoV-2-associated. Depth was defined as the fraction of total T cells that were SARS-CoV-2-associated. Using the MIRA data, each spike-specific TCR was assigned both to the spike region to which the TCR was reactive and to a CD4 or CD8 class. Log10-transformed breadth and depth values were compared by one-way ANOVA with Sidak's multiple comparisons tests. TCRdb took over this immuneACCESS table, retaining in-frame rearrangements with V and J assigned. Such tables are incomplete; in checked studies, under half of the missing clones stem from an unresolved V gene, and the remainder is unexplained. V and J calls plus clone size are reproduced from that table; the DNA served to infer D and trimming. The sample table holds 130,000 to 150,000 clones, of which 93% were seen once. Jointly, the top ten make up about 1.9% of the sample.

With respect to this clone: Its antigen has not been determined. No base quality values were provided; no much bigger clone lies one nucleotide off.

Per the publication, the time point label means: baseline before first vaccination. Samples from vaccinated people were obtained from the UK trials COV001 and COV002, which included a single-blind randomized controlled phase 2/3 trial of AZD1222 (ChAdOx1 nCoV-19) in healthy adults. For TCRbeta chain sequencing, PBMC samples from trial participants were taken at day 0 and at day 28 after the second dose. The clonotype originates from an adult in good health. The rearranged segments are TRBV27 and TRBJ2-7, with 13 bases matching TRBD2. Sequences were derived from peripheral blood, sampled on day 0 of AZD1222 vaccination. The DNA is TGTGCCAGCAGTGTTGCTCCGGGACTAGCGGGGGAGCAGTACTTC. Its amino acids are CASSVAPGLAGEQYF.